This T cell receptor (beta chain) originates from a study of cytomegalovirus exposure and HLA in healthy donors. Findings of the study overall: Most TCR sequences were uncommon, yet certain public TCRs appeared in many donors. The investigators catalogued 164 TCR beta chains as cytomegalovirus-associated.

In the case of this clone: As yet, its antigen is unknown.

Both 60 Vbeta primers and 13 Jbeta primers went into the PCR. As processed by the authors: Roughly 76 million unique TCR beta chains, approximately 11 million of them shared, were counted by a later analysis. Clones were read by immunoSEQ multiplex PCR, and TCRdb kept only the in-frame ones, dropping some. Clonal size and the V and J genes are those of that table, whereas D and trimming came from the DNA. Among 25,000 to 35,000 clones listed, around nine tenths were seen once. The CDR3 extends over 18 amino acids. From germline, CDR1 is SGHAT and CDR2 FQNNGV. Trimming removed 2 bases at V and 2 bases at J, with 16 bases between.

Sequenced: PBMCs. The TCR was taken from a boy younger than 18 in good health and CMV-seronegative. The rearrangement joins TRBV11-2 to TRBJ1-6; perhaps TRBD1 as D (6 bases). As DNA, the CDR3 is TGTGCCAGCAGCTTAACATACAGGGTTGGGGCCTATAATTCACCCCTCCACTTT. Translating it yields CASSLTYRVGAYNSPLHF.